Following are 2 T cell receptor beta chains from one sample sequenced in a study of cytomegalovirus exposure and HLA in healthy donors. The PCR was carried out with 60 Vbeta primers and 13 Jbeta primers. Method: immunoSEQ multiplex PCR; TCRdb's copy keeps in-frame clones and lacks some. The sample contains around 99,000 clones, about 80% of which appear only once. Sequencing used PBMCs. These receptors all come from a man aged 25 to 40 in good health and CMV-seropositive.

The chain links TRBV2 to TRBJ2-7, with D possibly TRBD1 on 5 matching bases. The V gene's germline CDR1 is SNHLY and CDR2 FYNNEI. Trimming pared 1 base from V and 6 bases from J, leaving 16 bases between. The CDR3 is 15 residues long. CDR3 sequence reads: CASSEVGQGASEQYF. DNA for the CDR3: TGTGCCAGCAGTGAAGTAGGCCAGGGTGCCAGCGAGCAGTACTTC.

The chain uses TRBV5-1 and TRBJ2-7; D is uncertain. CDR3 length equals 12 residues. With 4 bases removed from V and 6 bases from J, the gap between germline ends came to 11 bases. The germline V gene has CDR1 SGHRS and CDR2 YFSETQ. CDR3 in DNA: TGCGCCAGCAGCGAAGAGGATAGCGAGCAGTACTTC. Translating it yields CASSEEDSEQYF.